This T cell receptor (beta chain) appears in the sequencing data of a study of T cells after yellow fever vaccination. Study summary: Each low-cell-number fraction was prepared by means of SMART-Seq v4 Ultra Low Input. Overall study findings and caveats: Post-booster repertoires again held most primary-vaccination clones (roughly 96% CD4, roughly 89% CD8).

UMIs and a universal primer site were added when TCR cDNA was made by 5'RACE template switching. One entry per CDR3 protein, called by TCRdb with MiXCR from the 5' RACE reads. The sample lists 450,000 to 650,000 distinct CDR3 sequences; 21% were seen once. The trim removed 5 bases at V and 4 bases at J, leaving 2 bases unmatched. The germline V gene has CDR1 MDHEN and CDR2 SYDVKM. CDR3 length: 14 amino acids. This clonotype was counted many times. The antigen is unknown. The sequencing here drew on PBMCs, taken about 21 days after the first yellow fever vaccination. The receptor was isolated from a man aged 18 to 29 who received the YFV17D yellow fever vaccine. This rearrangement joins TRBV28 to TRBJ2-5; 12 bases line up with TRBD1. In DNA, the CDR3 is TGTGCCAGCAGTCGGGACAGGGGGCGAGAGACCCAGTACTTC. Its translation: CASSRDRGRETQYF. Combining the CDR3 with reference TRBV28 and TRBJ2-5 gives the whole variable domain DVKVTQSSRYLVKRTGEKVFLECVQDMDHENMFWYRQDPGLGLRLIYFSYDVKMKEKGDIPEGYSVSREKKERFSLILESASTNQTSMYLCASSRDRGRETQYFGPGTRLLVL.